This TCR beta chain was profiled in a study of early T cells in non-severe SARS-CoV-2 infection. At the level of the study: The sequenced material was bulk RNA from unsorted whole blood, and its chains were unpaired.

This clonotype was picked up a small number of times. Unique molecular identifiers (one per individual cDNA molecule) were attached. TCRdb called the 5' RACE reads again in MiXCR, with one record for every CDR3 protein. Of approximately 50,000 distinct CDR3 sequences listed, approximately 9.4% are singletons. This CDR3 has 12 amino acids. CDR1 is SGHTA and CDR2 is FQGNSA in the germline V gene. This sequence joins TRBV7-2 and TRBJ2-2, with unresolved D. This clonotype was sampled from an adult who was a healthcare worker with PCR-confirmed SARS-CoV-2 infection or an uninfected control (not recorded which). The sequenced sample consisted of whole blood. In nucleotides, the CDR3 is TGTGCGCCGGGCGAAGCCGCTGGGGAGCTGTTTTTT. Translated: CAPGEAAGELFF.